This T cell receptor beta chain was documented in a study of T cells in tuberculosis. Study-level information: PBMC were archived before or within 7 days of starting treatment.

Indicated time point: new active TB diagnosis, blood taken before or within 7 days of starting treatment. Active tuberculosis patients were new diagnoses, HIV-seronegative, South African, and aged 18 years or older. Data came from immunoSEQ multiplex PCR; TCRdb stores just in-frame clones and leaves some out. The repertoire holds approximately 46,000 clones, with 90% to 95% as singletons. On this clone itself: Antigen unknown.

Study-level points and caveats: Active tuberculosis TCR-alpha repertoires lay closer to GMM-specific TCRs than IGRA-negative controls, suggesting clonal expansion. GEM motif frequencies gave around 67% accuracy; the GMM repertoire gave about 87%.

Sequencing used PBMCs, obtained at tuberculosis diagnosis. The TCR comes from an adult with tuberculosis.

The CDR3 reads CASSWGGRTYEQYF. CDR3 nucleotide sequence: TGCGCCAGCAGCTGGGGGGGCCGGACGTACGAGCAGTACTTC. The rearrangement joins TRBV5-1 to TRBJ2-7; maybe TRBD2 (7 bases). The CDR3 totals 14 residues. Germline loops: CDR1 SGHRS, CDR2 YFSETQ. Trimming removed 3 bases from V and 4 bases from J, with 14 bases in between.